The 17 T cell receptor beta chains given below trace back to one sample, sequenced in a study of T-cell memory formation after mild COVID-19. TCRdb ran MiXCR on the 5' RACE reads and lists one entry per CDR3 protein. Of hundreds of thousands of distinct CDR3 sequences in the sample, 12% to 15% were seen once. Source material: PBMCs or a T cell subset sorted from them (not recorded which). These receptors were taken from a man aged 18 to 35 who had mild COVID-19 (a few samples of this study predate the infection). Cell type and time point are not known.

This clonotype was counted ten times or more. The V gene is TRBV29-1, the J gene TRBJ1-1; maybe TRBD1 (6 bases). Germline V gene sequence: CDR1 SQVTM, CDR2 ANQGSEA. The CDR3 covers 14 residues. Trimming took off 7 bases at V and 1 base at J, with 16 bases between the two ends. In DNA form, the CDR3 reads TGCAGCGCAATAGGGGGACAACCGAACACTGAAGCTTTCTTT. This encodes CSAIGGQPNTEAFF.

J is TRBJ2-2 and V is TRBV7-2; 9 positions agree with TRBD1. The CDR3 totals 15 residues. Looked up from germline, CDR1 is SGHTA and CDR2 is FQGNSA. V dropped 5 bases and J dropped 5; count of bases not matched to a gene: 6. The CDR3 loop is CASSTGGLRTGELFF. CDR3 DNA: TGTGCCAGCAGCACAGGGGGCTTAAGGACCGGGGAGCTGTTTTTT. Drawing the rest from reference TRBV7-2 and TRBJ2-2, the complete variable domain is GAGVSQSPSNKVTEKGKDVELRCDPISGHTALYWYRQSLGQGLEFLIYFQGNSAPDKSGLPSDRFSAERTGGSVSTLTIQRTQQEDSAVYLCASSTGGLRTGELFFGEGSRLTVL.

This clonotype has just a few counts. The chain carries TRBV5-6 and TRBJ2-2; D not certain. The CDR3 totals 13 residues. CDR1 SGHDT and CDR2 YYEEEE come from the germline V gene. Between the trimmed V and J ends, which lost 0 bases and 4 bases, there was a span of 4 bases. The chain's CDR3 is CASSLESTGELFF. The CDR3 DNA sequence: TGTGCCAGCAGCTTGGAAAGCACCGGGGAGCTGTTTTTT. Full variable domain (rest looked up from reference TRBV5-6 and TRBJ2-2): DAGVTQSPTHLIKTRGQQVTLRCSPKSGHDTVSWYQQALGQGPQFIFQYYEEEERQRGNFPDRFSGHQFPNYSSELNVNALLLGDSALYLCASSLESTGELFFGEGSRLTVL.

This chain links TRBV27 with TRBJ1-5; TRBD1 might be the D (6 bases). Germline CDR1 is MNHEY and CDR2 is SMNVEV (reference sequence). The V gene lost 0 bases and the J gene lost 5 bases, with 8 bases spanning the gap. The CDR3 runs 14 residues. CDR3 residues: CASSLSGHDQPQHF. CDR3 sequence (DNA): TGTGCCAGCAGTTTATCGGGACACGATCAGCCCCAGCATTTT.

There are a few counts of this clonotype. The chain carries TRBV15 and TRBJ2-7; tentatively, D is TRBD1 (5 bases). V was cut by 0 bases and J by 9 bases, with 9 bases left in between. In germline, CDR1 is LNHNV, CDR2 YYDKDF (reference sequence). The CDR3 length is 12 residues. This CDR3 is CATSRDREGQYF. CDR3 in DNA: TGTGCCACCAGCAGAGACAGGGAAGGGCAGTACTTC.

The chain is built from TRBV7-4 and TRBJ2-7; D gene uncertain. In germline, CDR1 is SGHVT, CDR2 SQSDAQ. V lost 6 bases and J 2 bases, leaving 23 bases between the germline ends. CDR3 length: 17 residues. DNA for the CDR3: TGTGCCAGCAGTTCTGTGGTAAGGGTATACGGCCCCTACGAGCAGTACGTC. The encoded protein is CASSSVVRVYGPYEQYV.

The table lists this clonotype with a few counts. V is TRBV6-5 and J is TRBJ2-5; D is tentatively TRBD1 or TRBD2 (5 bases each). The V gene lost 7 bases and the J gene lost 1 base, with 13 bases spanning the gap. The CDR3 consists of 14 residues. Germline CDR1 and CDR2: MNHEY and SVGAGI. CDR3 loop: CASTDLGVQETQYF. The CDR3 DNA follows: TGTGCCAGCACTGACCTGGGGGTCCAAGAGACCCAGTACTTC.

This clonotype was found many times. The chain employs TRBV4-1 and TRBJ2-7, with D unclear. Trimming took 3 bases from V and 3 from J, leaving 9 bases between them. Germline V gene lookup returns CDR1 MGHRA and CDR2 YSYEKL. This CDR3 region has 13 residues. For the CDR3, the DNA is TGCGCCAGCAGCCATGCTTCAGACTACGAGCAGTACTTC. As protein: CASSHASDYEQYF.

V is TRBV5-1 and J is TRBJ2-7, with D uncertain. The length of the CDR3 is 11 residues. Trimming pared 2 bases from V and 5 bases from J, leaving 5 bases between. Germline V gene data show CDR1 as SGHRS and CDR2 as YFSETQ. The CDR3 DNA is TGCGCCAGCAGCTTTAACCACGAGCAGTACTTC. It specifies CASSFNHEQYF.

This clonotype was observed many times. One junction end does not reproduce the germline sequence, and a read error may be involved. This CDR3 reads CAISEGVF. The CDR3 DNA follows: TGTGCCATCAGTGAAGGAGTCTTC. V usage is TRBV10-3 and J usage is TRBJ1-2; no firm D call. Germline CDR1 reads ENHRY; CDR2 reads SYGVKD. The CDR3 runs to 8 residues.

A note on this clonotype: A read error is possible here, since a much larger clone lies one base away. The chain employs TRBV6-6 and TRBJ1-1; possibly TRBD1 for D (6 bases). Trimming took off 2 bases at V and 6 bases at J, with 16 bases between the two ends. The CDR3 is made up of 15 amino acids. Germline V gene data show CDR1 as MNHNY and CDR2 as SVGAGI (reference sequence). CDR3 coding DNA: TGTGCCAGCAGTTACCACACAGGGAAGGAAGCTGAAGCTTTCTTT. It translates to CASSYHTGKEAEAFF.

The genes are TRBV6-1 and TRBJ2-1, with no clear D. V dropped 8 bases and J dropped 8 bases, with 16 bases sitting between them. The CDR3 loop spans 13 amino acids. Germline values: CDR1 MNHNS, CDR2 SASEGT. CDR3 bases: TGTGCCAGCTGGCTACTTCGCGGCGATGAGCAGTTCTTC. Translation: CASWLLRGDEQFF.

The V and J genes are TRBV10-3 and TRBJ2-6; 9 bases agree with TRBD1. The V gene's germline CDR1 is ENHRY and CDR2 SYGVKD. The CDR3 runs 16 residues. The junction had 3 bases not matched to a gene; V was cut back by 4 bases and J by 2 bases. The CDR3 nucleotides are TGTGCCATCAGTGGGCGACAGGGGGCTGGGGCCAACGTCCTGACTTTC. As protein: CAISGRQGAGANVLTF.

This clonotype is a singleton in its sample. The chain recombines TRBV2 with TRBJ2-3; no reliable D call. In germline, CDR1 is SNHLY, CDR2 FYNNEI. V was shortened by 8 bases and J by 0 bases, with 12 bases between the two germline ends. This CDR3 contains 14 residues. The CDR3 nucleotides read TGTGCCAGCCTAATGGACGGTAGCACAGATACGCAGTATTTT. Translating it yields CASLMDGSTDTQYF. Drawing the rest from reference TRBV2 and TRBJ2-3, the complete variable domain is EPEVTQTPSHQVTQMGQEVILRCVPISNHLYFYWYRQILGQKVEFLVSFYNNEISEKSEIFDDQFSVERPDGSNFTLKIRSTKLEDSAMYFCASLMDGSTDTQYFGPGTRLTVL.

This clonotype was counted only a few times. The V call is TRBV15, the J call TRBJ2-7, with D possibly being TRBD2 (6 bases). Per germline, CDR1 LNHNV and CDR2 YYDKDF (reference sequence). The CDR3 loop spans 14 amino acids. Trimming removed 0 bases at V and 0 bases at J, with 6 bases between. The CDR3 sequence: CATSREGGSYEQYF. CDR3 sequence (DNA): TGTGCCACCAGCAGAGAGGGGGGCTCCTACGAGCAGTACTTC. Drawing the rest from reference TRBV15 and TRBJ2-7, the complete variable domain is DAMVIQNPRYQVTQFGKPVTLSCSQTLNHNVMYWYQQKSSQAPKLLFHYYDKDFNNEADTPDNFQSRRPNTSFCFLDIRSPGLGDTAMYLCATSREGGSYEQYFGPGTRLTVT.

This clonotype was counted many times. In DNA form, the CDR3 reads TGTGCCAGCAGCTTGGCTGGATTGTACCAAGAGACCCAGTACTTC. Translation gives CASSLAGLYQETQYF. The rearrangement uses TRBV5-5 and TRBJ2-5; D unclear. Germline lookup yields CDR1 SGHKS and CDR2 YYEKEE (reference sequence). V was pared by 0 bases and J by 0 bases, with 9 bases between. This CDR3 has 15 amino acids.

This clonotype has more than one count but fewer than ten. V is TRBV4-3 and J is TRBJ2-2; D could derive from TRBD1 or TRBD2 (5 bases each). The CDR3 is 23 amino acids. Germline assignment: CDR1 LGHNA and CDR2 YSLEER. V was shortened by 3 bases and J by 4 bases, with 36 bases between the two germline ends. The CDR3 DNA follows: TGCGCCAGCAGCCAGGCCGCGTGGGGGTCGCTCGGCGCCGGCCCAAAGGGCACCGGGGAGCTGTTTTTT. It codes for CASSQAAWGSLGAGPKGTGELFF.